One sample yielded the 25 T cell receptor beta chains listed below, sequenced in a study of T cells in Graves' hyperthyroidism and ophthalmopathy. Regions amplified from RNA transcripts were the TCR beta CDR3 regions. When the TCR CDR3 underwent first-round RT-PCR, the HTBI primer set was used. A single record per CDR3 protein comes from TCRdb applying MiXCR to the multiplex PCR reads. The data hold fewer than 700,000 distinct CDR3 sequences, with 15% to 20% observed a single time. The sequencing sample was made of blood. These TCRs come from a woman aged 25 to 39 with Graves' hyperthyroidism.

In its sample, this clonotype was seen many times. The chain joins TRBV5-1 to TRBJ2-3; the match to TRBD2 covers 8 bases. CDR1 is SGHRS and CDR2 is YFSETQ in the germline V gene. The CDR3 runs to 16 residues. V lost 4 bases to trimming and J lost 3 bases; unmatched junction nucleotides: 10. CDR3 sequence: CASSRTGTSGTDTQYF. The CDR3 DNA reads TGCGCCAGCAGCAGAACCGGGACTAGTGGGACAGATACGCAGTATTTT.

This clonotype was detected only a few times. The rearrangement links TRBV29-1 to TRBJ2-5, with D unclear. There are 11 residues in the CDR3. Trimming took 4 bases from V and 5 from J, leaving 8 bases between them. Germline loops: CDR1 SQVTM, CDR2 ANQGSEA. The chain's CDR3 is CSVGLGETQYF. Here the CDR3 DNA reads TGCAGCGTTGGTCTAGGGGAGACCCAGTACTTC.

This clonotype was counted only a few times. The CDR3 coding sequence is TGTGCCAGCAGCTACAAGTCCCGAAGGGGCTACGAGCAGTACTTC. Translating gives CASSYKSRRGYEQYF. This chain uses TRBV5-8 with TRBJ2-7; weak D call: TRBD1 (5 bases). V was clipped by 3 bases and J by 3 bases, with 16 bases between them. This CDR3 contains 15 residues. Germline V gene data show CDR1 as SGHTS and CDR2 as YDEGEE.

This clonotype has a count of ten or more. This rearrangement joins TRBV7-9 to TRBJ2-1, with 9 nucleotides matching TRBD2. The CDR3 is made up of 18 amino acids. Looked up from germline, CDR1 is SEHNR and CDR2 is FQNEAQ (reference sequence). V lost 1 base to trimming and J lost 6 bases; unmatched junction nucleotides: 13. The CDR3 loop is CASSLGGSGSALRNEQFF. The CDR3 DNA reads TGTGCCAGCAGCTTAGGTGGTAGCGGGAGTGCCTTACGCAATGAGCAGTTCTTC.

This clonotype was counted at least ten times. This chain links TRBV3-1 with TRBJ2-7; D gene unclear. Between the trimmed V and J ends, which lost 0 bases and 5 bases, there was a span of 5 bases. The CDR3 runs to 12 residues. The germline gives CDR1 LGHDT, CDR2 YNNKEL (reference sequence). The DNA for the CDR3 is TGTGCCAGCAGCCAAGATTCGGACGAGCAGTACTTC. Amino acid sequence: CASSQDSDEQYF.

There are a few counts of this clonotype. The J gene is TRBJ2-5, the V gene TRBV6-4, with D perhaps matching TRBD1 (5 bases). V was trimmed by 2 bases and J by 0 bases, leaving 16 bases between them. Germline CDR1 is MRHNA and CDR2 is SNTAGT. This CDR3 region has 17 residues. CDR3 residues: CASSDPTCRQNQETQYF. The CDR3 bases are TGTGCCAGCAGTGACCCCACCTGTAGACAGAACCAAGAGACCCAGTACTTC.

This clonotype has more than one count but fewer than ten. The chain recombines TRBV9 with TRBJ2-1, with 10 bases that match TRBD2. CDR1 and CDR2 from the germline V gene are SGDLS and YYNGEE. The CDR3 is 16 residues long. The trim removed 0 bases at V and 8 bases at J, leaving 8 bases unmatched. CDR3 in DNA: TGTGCCAGCAGCGTAGAAGCGGGAGGGCTTAGGTATGAGCAGTTCTTC. Protein: CASSVEAGGLRYEQFF. The full variable domain, with the rest looked up from reference TRBV9 and TRBJ2-1, is DSGVTQTPKHLITATGQRVTLRCSPRSGDLSVYWYQQSLDQGLQFLIQYYNGEERAKGNILERFSAQQFPDLHSELNLSSLELGDSALYFCASSVEAGGLRYEQFFGPGTRLTVL.

This clonotype showed up many times. V and J are TRBV7-3 and TRBJ2-3; D perhaps matches TRBD2 (6 bases). CDR1 is SGHTA and CDR2 is FQGTGA in the germline V gene. This CDR3 region has 16 residues. Trimming stripped 1 base from V and 6 bases from J, with 17 bases between. Written as DNA, the CDR3 is TGTGCCAGCAGCTTAAGGTTGGCGGGGAGCGGGGATACGCAGTATTTT. It codes for CASSLRLAGSGDTQYF.

This clonotype was recorded at least ten times. The V call is TRBV6-1, the J call TRBJ2-1; no clear D gene. This CDR3 is 12 amino acids long. Trimming stripped 5 bases from V and 7 bases from J, with 9 bases between. Germline loops: CDR1 MNHNS, CDR2 SASEGT. The DNA for the CDR3 is TGTGCCAGCAGTCCCCAGAGAAATGAGCAGTTCTTC. Protein product: CASSPQRNEQFF.

This clonotype was counted a few times. The chain has TRBV7-9 and TRBJ1-1; possibly TRBD1 for D (5 bases). In germline, CDR1 is SEHNR, CDR2 FQNEAQ (reference sequence). V shed 5 bases and J shed 4 bases, with 14 bases lying between them. The CDR3 covers 14 residues. The CDR3 is CASSPGLSGTEAFF. The CDR3 region has the DNA TGTGCCAGCAGCCCAGGGTTGAGTGGCACTGAAGCTTTCTTT.

This clonotype was seen more than once but under ten times. The V call is TRBV20-1, the J call TRBJ1-5; D ambiguous. Per the germline V gene, CDR1 is DFQATT and CDR2 is SNEGSKA (reference sequence). Between the trimmed V and J ends, which lost 4 bases and 2 bases, there was a span of 6 bases. The CDR3 is 12 residues long. The CDR3 region is CSAKRGNQPQHF. The CDR3 bases are TGCAGTGCTAAGAGGGGCAATCAGCCCCAGCATTTT.

In its sample, this clonotype was seen many times. V and J are TRBV12-3 or TRBV12-4 and TRBJ1-1; no clear D gene. V lost 1 base and J lost 1, with 7 bases in between. CDR3 size: 14 residues. The DNA for the CDR3 is TGTGCCAGCAGTTTAGGGCCCCGGAACACTGAAGCTTTCTTT. Translated: CASSLGPRNTEAFF.

This chain uses TRBV7-2 with TRBJ1-3; no clear D gene. V was clipped by 5 bases and J by 0 bases, with 11 bases between them. CDR1 is SGHTA, CDR2 FQGNSA, per germline. The CDR3 is 15 residues long. The CDR3 here is CASSRGYSSGNTIYF. CDR3 DNA sequence: TGTGCCAGCAGCCGAGGGTATAGCTCTGGAAACACCATATATTTT. The full variable domain, completed using reference TRBV7-2 and TRBJ1-3, is GAGVSQSPSNKVTEKGKDVELRCDPISGHTALYWYRQSLGQGLEFLIYFQGNSAPDKSGLPSDRFSAERTGGSVSTLTIQRTQQEDSAVYLCASSRGYSSGNTIYFGEGSWLTVV.

This clonotype was detected ten times or more. V usage is TRBV20-1 and J usage is TRBJ1-6; D is possibly TRBD1 (6 bases). This CDR3 has 14 residues. Germline V gives CDR1 DFQATT, CDR2 SNEGSKA (reference sequence). The V gene lost 0 bases and the J gene lost 8 bases, with 11 bases spanning the gap. CDR3 loop: CSARDRGDDSPLHF. The CDR3 nucleotides read TGCAGTGCTAGAGACAGGGGAGATGATTCACCCCTCCACTTT.

This clonotype was detected many times. The rearrangement uses TRBV11-3 and TRBJ2-1; D possibly matches TRBD1 or TRBD2 (5 bases each). V was cut by 3 bases and J by 10 bases, with 13 bases left in between. Germline assignment: CDR1 SGHNT and CDR2 YENEEA. CDR3 length: 13 amino acids. In DNA, the CDR3 is TGTGCCAGCAGCTTGGGTGGGACGGTAGAGCAGTTCTTC. This sequence encodes CASSLGGTVEQFF. The whole variable domain, remainder taken from reference TRBV11-3 and TRBJ2-1, is EAGVVQSPRYKIIEKKQPVAFWCNPISGHNTLYWYLQNLGQGPELLIRYENEEAVDDSQLPKDRFSAERLKGVDSTLKIQPAELGDSAVYLCASSLGGTVEQFFGPGTRLTVL.

This clonotype was observed a few times. V usage is TRBV28 and J usage is TRBJ1-2, with 7 nucleotides matching TRBD1. V lost 3 bases, J lost 8 bases, and 6 bases stayed unmatched. The length of the CDR3 is 13 residues. CDR1 and CDR2 (germline): MDHEN, SYDVKM. CDR3 DNA sequence: TGTGCCAGCAGTTTTCAGGGGGACGAGGGCTACACCTTC. It is translated as CASSFQGDEGYTF.

This clonotype came up many times. The chain couples TRBV27 to TRBJ2-1; no clear D. This CDR3 comprises 16 residues. Trimming took off 4 bases at V and 7 bases at J, with 20 bases between the two ends. Germline CDR1 reads MNHEY; CDR2 reads SMNVEV (reference sequence). The CDR3 DNA is TGTGCCAGCAGTTCATTAGGCGTCCTGAATCGGAATGAGCAGTTCTTC. Amino acids: CASSSLGVLNRNEQFF.

In this sample, this clonotype turned up many times. The chain is built from TRBV6-1 and TRBJ2-3; 7 nucleotides agree with TRBD2. From germline, CDR1 is MNHNS and CDR2 SASEGT. The CDR3 length is 15 residues. The V gene end was trimmed by 3 bases and the J gene end by 5 bases; junction bases not matched to a gene: 8. CDR3 sequence (DNA): TGTGCCAGCAGTGACCCGACTAGCAATGGAGATACGCAGTATTTT. Translation gives CASSDPTSNGDTQYF.

Only a few counts were recorded for this clonotype. J is TRBJ2-6 and V is TRBV29-1, with D perhaps TRBD1 (6 bases). The CDR3 length is 16 residues. The V gene's germline CDR1 is SQVTM and CDR2 ANQGSEA. Trimming took off 8 bases at V and 0 bases at J, with 17 bases between the two ends. In DNA form, the CDR3 reads TGCAGCATTGTCGACAGGTCCGTCTCTGGGGCCAACGTCCTGACTTTC. Translated, it gives CSIVDRSVSGANVLTF.

This clonotype occurred many times. The V gene is TRBV28, the J gene TRBJ1-3; D is unclear. This CDR3 contains 13 residues. Trimming pared 9 bases from V and 9 bases from J, leaving 18 bases between. Germline values: CDR1 MDHEN, CDR2 SYDVKM. The CDR3 coding sequence is TGTGCCAGGGCCACGGGGTGTAGGTTCACCATATATTTT. This sequence encodes CARATGCRFTIYF. Filled out from reference TRBV28 and TRBJ1-3, the complete variable domain reads DVKVTQSSRYLVKRTGEKVFLECVQDMDHENMFWYRQDPGLGLRLIYFSYDVKMKEKGDIPEGYSVSREKKERFSLILESASTNQTSMYLCARATGCRFTIYFGEGSWLTVV.

This clonotype was seen a few times. The V gene is TRBV6-1, the J gene TRBJ2-1; D assignment may be TRBD1 or TRBD2 (6 bases each). Germline CDR1 is MNHNS and CDR2 is SASEGT. CDR3 size: 14 residues. Trimming pared 2 bases from V and 6 bases from J, leaving 11 bases between. CDR3 in amino acids: CASSERGDGNEQFF. CDR3 DNA sequence: TGTGCCAGCAGTGAAAGGGGGGACGGCAATGAGCAGTTCTTC.

The V and J genes are TRBV18 and TRBJ2-5; 14 nucleotides line up with TRBD2. Germline CDR1 and CDR2: KGHSH and LQKENI. The CDR3 contains 18 residues. J lost 0 bases, V lost 1 base, and 4 bases had no gene match. The CDR3 loop reads CASSPQGLAGGYQETQYF. CDR3 coding DNA: TGTGCCAGCTCACCACAAGGACTAGCGGGAGGCTACCAAGAGACCCAGTACTTC.

This chain links TRBV28 with TRBJ2-2, with unresolved D. V lost 3 bases to trimming and J lost 6 bases, with 8 bases between them. Germline V gives CDR1 MDHEN, CDR2 SYDVKM. The CDR3 extends over 13 amino acids. The CDR3 loop reads CASSLGIPGELFF. The CDR3 DNA reads TGTGCCAGCAGTTTGGGGATCCCCGGGGAGCTGTTTTTT.

V and J are TRBV7-3 and TRBJ2-1; 9 bases are a match to TRBD2. This CDR3 has 17 amino acids. CDR1 is SGHTA, CDR2 FQGTGA, per germline. Germline trimming cut 5 bases from V and 4 bases from J; bases unmatched to any gene: 12. The CDR3 bases are TGTGCCAGCAGCCGGACGGGGGCTAGCGGGATGTACAATGAGCAGTTCTTC. Protein product: CASSRTGASGMYNEQFF.

Only a few counts were recorded for this clonotype. The chain is built from TRBV20-1 and TRBJ2-1; TRBD1 matches 7 bases. CDR1 is DFQATT, CDR2 SNEGSKA, per germline (reference sequence). The CDR3 sequence is 14 residues long. J lost 0 bases, V lost 4 bases, and 3 bases had no gene match. CDR3 nucleotides: TGCAGTGCTAAGGACAGGAGCTCCTACAATGAGCAGTTCTTC. Residues: CSAKDRSSYNEQFF.